The rows below give T cell receptor beta chains drawn from one sample of a study of naive and memory T cell subsets. TCRdb re-called the UMI-ligation and nested PCR reads with MiXCR, one entry per CDR3 protein. The data contain 95,000 to 150,000 distinct CDR3 sequences, 30% to 45% of them singletons. The sequenced material came from central memory CD4+ T cells from blood. The receptor set was obtained from a human donor in good health. Each CDR3 is given with its conserved first and last residue. Fields, in order: V gene, D gene, J gene, clone size, CDR3 DNA, CDR3 protein. A D gene is named only where the DNA matches it firmly. A row's size may be missing; if present it is once, few, many or a size class.

TRBV6-5	TRBD2	TRBJ2-5	few	TGTGCCAGCAGTTACTCAGGACTAGCGGGAGGAGAGACCCAGTACTTC	CASSYSGLAGGETQYF
TRBV28	TRBD1	TRBJ1-2	few	TGTGCCAGCGGGACCGGGACAGTGAACTATGGCTACACCTTC	CASGTGTVNYGYTF
TRBV5-5	TRBD1	TRBJ2-7	few	TGTGCCAGCAGCGGGGACAGTCGCCTTTACGAGCAGTACTTC	CASSGDSRLYEQYF
TRBV30	NA	TRBJ1-1	once	TGTGCCCATGGGAGGTACGACACTGAAGCTTTCTTT	CAHGRYDTEAFF
TRBV2	TRBD2	TRBJ2-3	NA	TGTGCCAGCAGTGAAGGTAGCGGGAGTTTGAATACGCAGTATTTT	CASSEGSGSLNTQYF
TRBV30	TRBD1	TRBJ1-1	NA	TGTGCCTGGATTCCTGGCAGGGGGCGATTCGGGGTTTTAGGGAACACTGAAGCTTTCTTT	CAWIPGRGRFGVLGNTEAFF
TRBV6-2/TRBV6-3	NA	TRBJ2-7	few	TGTGCCAGCAGTTACTCGCTCTGGCGGCTAACCCAGGACGAGCAGTACTTC	CASSYSLWRLTQDEQYF
TRBV3-1	NA	TRBJ2-3	NA	TGTGCCAGCGGCAGGGGATCTAGCACAGATACGCAGTATTTT	CASGRGSSTDTQYF
TRBV27	NA	TRBJ2-3	few	TGTGCCAGCAGTTTCCGGGTAGCTACCGATACGCAGTATTTT	CASSFRVATDTQYF
TRBV30	NA	TRBJ1-2	few	TGTGCCTGGAGTGTGTATTCTGAGTATGGCTACACCTTC	CAWSVYSEYGYTF
TRBV6-2/TRBV6-3	TRBD1	TRBJ2-7	NA	TGTGCCACCCGCGGACAGGGCAAGCTCTACGAGCAGTACTTC	CATRGQGKLYEQYF
TRBV29-1	NA	TRBJ2-3	few	TGCAGCGTTGAGTGGCAGGGTAAGAGGACGCAGTATTTT	CSVEWQGKRTQYF
TRBV6-5	NA	TRBJ2-1	NA	TGTGCCAGCAGTGCGAGGTTGTTATCCTACAATGAGCAGTTCTTC	CASSARLLSYNEQFF
TRBV18	NA	TRBJ2-1	few	TGTGCCAGCCAAACGGAGCGGACAAATGAGCAGTTCTTC	CASQTERTNEQFF
TRBV20-1	NA	TRBJ2-3	NA	TGCAGTGCTTCCTGGGACAAAGATACGCAGTATTTT	CSASWDKDTQYF
TRBV7-2	NA	TRBJ1-1	NA	TGTGCCAGCAGCCTGGGAGGGATTACTGAAGCTTTCTTT	CASSLGGITEAFF
TRBV3-1	NA	TRBJ1-2	few	TGTGCCAGCAGCCAAGATATTGCAGGTCCAAGGTATGGCTACACCTTC	CASSQDIAGPRYGYTF
TRBV7-2	NA	TRBJ2-1	few	TGTGCCAGCAGCTTAACTTGGGGTAACAATGAGCAGTTCTTC	CASSLTWGNNEQFF
TRBV14	TRBD1	TRBJ2-5	NA	TGTGCCAGCAGCGCGGGACAGGGGAAATCAGAGACCCAGTACTTC	CASSAGQGKSETQYF
TRBV7-8	TRBD1	TRBJ1-1	NA	TGTGCCAGCAGCTTAGCGACAGGGGTTCAAGCTGAAGCTTTCTTT	CASSLATGVQAEAFF
TRBV29-1	NA	TRBJ2-7	NA	TGCAGCGTTGCCCGGGAATTGGGCTACGAGCAGTACTTC	CSVARELGYEQYF
TRBV19	NA	TRBJ2-1	few	TGTGCCACTCGGAACCGGGAGTTCTCCTACAATGAGCAGTTCTTC	CATRNREFSYNEQFF
TRBV6-5	NA	TRBJ1-1	NA	TGTGCCAGCAGTGATGTCTTGGGAAGCGGGGGGACTGAAGCTTTCTTT	CASSDVLGSGGTEAFF
TRBV12-3/TRBV12-4	NA	TRBJ1-5	NA	TGTGCCAGCAGTTTTAGAGAAGGTCAGCCCCAGCATTTT	CASSFREGQPQHF
TRBV7-8	TRBD1	TRBJ1-3	NA	TGTGCCAGCAGCCGATTAGACAGGGGTTCAATCTCTGGAAACACCATATATTTT	CASSRLDRGSISGNTIYF
TRBV6-2/TRBV6-3	TRBD2	TRBJ2-3	NA	TGTGCCAGCATCAACGGGGGGACAGATACGCAGTATTTT	CASINGGTDTQYF
TRBV10-3	TRBD2	TRBJ2-7	NA	TGTGCCATCAGTGATCAACCGGGACTAGCGGGAGGGGCTTTCGAGCAGTACTTC	CAISDQPGLAGGAFEQYF
TRBV28	NA	TRBJ2-5	NA	TGTGCCAGCAGACAAACAGGGAGGGAAGAGACCCAGTACTTC	CASRQTGREETQYF
TRBV18	TRBD1	TRBJ1-5	few	TGTGCCAGCTCATCCGGGACAGCCATCAATCAGCCCCAGCATTTT	CASSSGTAINQPQHF
TRBV25-1	NA	TRBJ2-2	NA	TGTGCCAGTGCTTGGGCCACATCCACCGGGGAGCTGTTTTTT	CASAWATSTGELFF
TRBV7-9	NA	TRBJ2-3	once	TGTGCCAGCAGCTTGTTTTTCCGCGCAGATACGCAGTATTTT	CASSLFFRADTQYF
TRBV5-6	TRBD1	TRBJ2-5	NA	TGTGCCAGCAGCTTGGAGCGGGCAGGGGGCCTGGAGACCCAGTACTTC	CASSLERAGGLETQYF
TRBV28	NA	TRBJ1-5	NA	TGTGCCAGCAGTTTAGGGGCAGGAGCGGGATTGCAGCCCCAGCATTTT	CASSLGAGAGLQPQHF
TRBV27	NA	TRBJ1-2	NA	TGTGCCAGCAGTTTGTTGGCGGTGCCTAACTATGGCTACACCTTC	CASSLLAVPNYGYTF
TRBV7-2	NA	TRBJ1-3	NA	TGTGCCAGCAGCTTACAGGGAAACACCATATATTTT	CASSLQGNTIYF
TRBV30	NA	TRBJ1-1	once	TGTGCCTGGAGTGTCCACAGATCGAACACTGAAGCTTTCTTT	CAWSVHRSNTEAFF
TRBV28	NA	TRBJ2-7	few	NA	CASSLEREQYF
TRBV7-8	NA	TRBJ1-5	NA	TGTGCCAGCAGCTTAGCTTGGACAGCTCATAGCAATCAGCCCCAGCATTTT	CASSLAWTAHSNQPQHF
TRBV20-1	TRBD2	TRBJ2-7	NA	TGCAGTGCTAGACCGCTTAGCGGGAGGTCCCATAGCTCCTACGAGCAGTACTTC	CSARPLSGRSHSSYEQYF
TRBV5-1	TRBD1	TRBJ2-3	NA	TGCGCCAGCAGCCCCGGGACAGGGGGTAAAGATACGCAGTATTTT	CASSPGTGGKDTQYF
TRBV10-2	NA	TRBJ2-6	NA	TGCGCCAGCAGGGAAACAGGGACCGGGGCCAACGTCCTGACTTTC	CASRETGTGANVLTF
TRBV7-2	NA	TRBJ1-5	NA	TGTGCCAGCAGCCCGAGAGCAGGCAGTGGCAATCAGCCCCAGCATTTT	CASSPRAGSGNQPQHF
TRBV6-2/TRBV6-3	TRBD2	TRBJ2-7	NA	TGTGCCAGCAGGGGACTCGCGGGAGCCTTAGGAGAGCAGTACTTC	CASRGLAGALGEQYF
TRBV6-2/TRBV6-3	TRBD2	TRBJ2-1	few	TGTGCCAGCACCCTAGCGGGAGCCTACAATGAGCAGTTCTTC	CASTLAGAYNEQFF
TRBV18	NA	TRBJ2-5	many	TGTGCCAGCTCATCTCGCCCTGAAGAGACCCAGTACTTC	CASSSRPEETQYF
TRBV7-2	NA	TRBJ2-5	NA	TGTGCCAGCAGCTTCTCGCCCGGGTCCGAGACCCAGTACTTC	CASSFSPGSETQYF
TRBV2	NA	TRBJ2-1	NA	TGTGCCAGCAGTGAAAATCGTGGGACTGGGGAGTTCTTC	CASSENRGTGEFF
TRBV4-1	TRBD2	TRBJ2-7	NA	TGCGCCAGCAGCCTTGCCGGGACTAGCGGTGTCTACGAGCAGTACTTC	CASSLAGTSGVYEQYF
TRBV20-1	NA	TRBJ2-1	few	TGCAGTGCTAGTGGTAGGGGGCGTGCGGGATACAATGAGCAGTTCTTC	CSASGRGRAGYNEQFF
TRBV6-2/TRBV6-3	TRBD1	TRBJ1-1	NA	TGTGCCAGCAGTTCACGACAGGGGGGTCGTTCGGGCACTGAAGCTTTCTTT	CASSSRQGGRSGTEAFF
TRBV6-5	NA	TRBJ2-2	few	TGTGCCACACGTCCGGGAACCGGGCACACCGGGGAGCTGTTTTTT	CATRPGTGHTGELFF
TRBV20-1	TRBD2	TRBJ2-1	NA	TGCAGTGCTAGGGCTAGCGGCAACAATGAGCAGTTCTTC	CSARASGNNEQFF
TRBV6-1	NA	TRBJ1-4	NA	TGTGCCAGCAGTGAAGGGGTGGTGGAAAAACTGTTTTTT	CASSEGVVEKLFF
TRBV2	NA	TRBJ2-6	few	TGTGCCAGCAGTCCCGAGTGGGCCAACGTCCTGACTTTC	CASSPEWANVLTF